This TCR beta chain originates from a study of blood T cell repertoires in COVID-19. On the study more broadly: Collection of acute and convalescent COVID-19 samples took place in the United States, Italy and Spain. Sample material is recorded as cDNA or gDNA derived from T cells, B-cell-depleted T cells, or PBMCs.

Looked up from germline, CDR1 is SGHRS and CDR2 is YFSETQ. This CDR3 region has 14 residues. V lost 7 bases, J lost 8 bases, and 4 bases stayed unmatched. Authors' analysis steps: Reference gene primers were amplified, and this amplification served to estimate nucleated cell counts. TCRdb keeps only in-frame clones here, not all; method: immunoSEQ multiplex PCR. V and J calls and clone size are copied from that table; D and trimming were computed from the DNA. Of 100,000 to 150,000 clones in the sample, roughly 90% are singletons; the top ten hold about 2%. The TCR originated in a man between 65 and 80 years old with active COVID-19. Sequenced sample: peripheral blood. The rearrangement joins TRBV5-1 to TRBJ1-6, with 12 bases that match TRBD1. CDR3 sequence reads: CASGTGGKDSPLHF. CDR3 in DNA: TGCGCCAGCGGGACAGGGGGCAAGGATTCACCCCTCCACTTT.